Given below is one T cell receptor beta chain in context. The target antigen is unknown. Trimming took off 3 bases at V and 6 bases at J, with 3 bases between the two ends. The CDR3 length is 11 residues. From germline, CDR1 is LNHDA and CDR2 SQIVND (reference sequence). TCRdb processed the 5' RACE reads anew with MiXCR; each CDR3 protein has one entry. The data show about 450,000 distinct CDR3 sequences, roughly 26% seen once. The sample originates from a study of CD8 T cells in ankylosing spondylitis. Findings and limits, study-wide: Several highly homologous variants made up a TCR beta motif, and this motif appeared characteristic of ankylosing spondylitis blood.

Specimen: blood, either unsorted or a sorted T cell fraction (not recorded which). The chain is built from TRBV19 and TRBJ2-1; D remains ambiguous. The TCR comes from a male donor with ankylosing spondylitis. CDR3: CASSIINEQFF. The CDR3 DNA sequence: TGTGCCAGTAGTATCATCAATGAGCAGTTCTTC. The complete variable domain, with remaining parts taken from reference TRBV19 and TRBJ2-1, reads DGGITQSPKYLFRKEGQNVTLSCEQNLNHDAMYWYRQDPGQGLRLIYYSQIVNDFQKGDIAEGYSVSREKKESFPLTVTSAQKNPTAFYLCASSIINEQFFGPGTRLTVL.